Sequencing of this T cell receptor beta chain was carried out in a study of blood T cells in healthy people across ages. This clonotype was picked up a small number of times. Its antigen remains unknown. Study-level results: With donor CMV status unknown, expanded clonotype changes were possibly confounded.

A sample-barcoded 5' primer and a J-beta primer mix were used in a second PCR of about 7 to 12 cycles. One entry per CDR3 protein results from TCRdb running MiXCR on the 5' RACE reads. The data show 650,000 to 1,000,000 distinct CDR3 sequences, with about 47% seen just once and approximately 18% held by the top ten. V was shortened by 7 bases and J by 5 bases, with 17 bases between the two germline ends. Germline loops: CDR1 DFQATT, CDR2 SNEGSKA (reference sequence). CDR3 length: 13 residues. The gene calls are TRBV20-1 and TRBJ1-1; possible D gene TRBD1, 5 bases. The sequenced sample was blood. This sequence originates from a man older than 75 in good health. Here the CDR3 reads CSVGGGARTEAFF. The CDR3 region has the DNA TGCAGTGTCGGAGGAGGGGCGAGGACTGAAGCTTTCTTT.